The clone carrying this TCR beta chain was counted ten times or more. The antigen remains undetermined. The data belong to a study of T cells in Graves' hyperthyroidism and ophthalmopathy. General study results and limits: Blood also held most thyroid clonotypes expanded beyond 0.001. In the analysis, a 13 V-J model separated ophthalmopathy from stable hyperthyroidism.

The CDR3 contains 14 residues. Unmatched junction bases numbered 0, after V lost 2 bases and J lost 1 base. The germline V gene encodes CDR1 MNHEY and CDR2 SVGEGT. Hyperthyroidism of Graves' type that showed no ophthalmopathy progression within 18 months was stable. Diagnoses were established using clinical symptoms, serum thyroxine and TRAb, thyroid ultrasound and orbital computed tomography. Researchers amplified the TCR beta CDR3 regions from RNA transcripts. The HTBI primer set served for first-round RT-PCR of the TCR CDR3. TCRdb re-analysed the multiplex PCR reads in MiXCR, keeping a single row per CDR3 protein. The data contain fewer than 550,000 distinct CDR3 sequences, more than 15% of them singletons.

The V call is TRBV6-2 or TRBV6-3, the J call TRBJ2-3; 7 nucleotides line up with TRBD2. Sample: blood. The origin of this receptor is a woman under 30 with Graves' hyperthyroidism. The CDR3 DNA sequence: TGTGCCAGCAGTTACACTAGCGGCACAGATACGCAGTATTTT. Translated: CASSYTSGTDTQYF.